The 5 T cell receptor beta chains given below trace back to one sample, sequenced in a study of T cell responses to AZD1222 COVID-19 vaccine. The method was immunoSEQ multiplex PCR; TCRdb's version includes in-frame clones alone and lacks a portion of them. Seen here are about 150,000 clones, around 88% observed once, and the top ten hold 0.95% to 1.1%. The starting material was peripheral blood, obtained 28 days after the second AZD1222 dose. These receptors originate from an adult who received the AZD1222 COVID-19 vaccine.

CDR3 nucleotides: TGTGCCAGCAGTTTACAATACCAGGGAGGAGGCTACACCTTC. Translating gives CASSLQYQGGGYTF. J is TRBJ1-2 and V is TRBV28, with D perhaps matching TRBD1 (5 bases). V was pared by 2 bases and J by 8 bases, with 15 bases between. Germline CDR1 is MDHEN and CDR2 is SYDVKM. The CDR3 covers 14 residues.

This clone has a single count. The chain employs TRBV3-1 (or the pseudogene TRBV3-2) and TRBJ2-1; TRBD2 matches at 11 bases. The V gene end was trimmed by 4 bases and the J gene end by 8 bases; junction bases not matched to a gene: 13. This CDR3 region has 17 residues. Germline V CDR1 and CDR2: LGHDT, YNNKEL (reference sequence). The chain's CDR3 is CASSPKLAGGSSDEQFF. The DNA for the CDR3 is TGTGCCAGCAGCCCGAAGCTAGCGGGGGGCTCTTCTGATGAGCAGTTCTTC.

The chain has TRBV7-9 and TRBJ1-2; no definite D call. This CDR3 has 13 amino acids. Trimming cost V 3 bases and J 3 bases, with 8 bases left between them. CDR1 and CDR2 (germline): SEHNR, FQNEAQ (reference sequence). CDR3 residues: CASSFFSDYGYTF. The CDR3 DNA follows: TGTGCCAGCAGCTTCTTCTCAGACTATGGCTACACCTTC.

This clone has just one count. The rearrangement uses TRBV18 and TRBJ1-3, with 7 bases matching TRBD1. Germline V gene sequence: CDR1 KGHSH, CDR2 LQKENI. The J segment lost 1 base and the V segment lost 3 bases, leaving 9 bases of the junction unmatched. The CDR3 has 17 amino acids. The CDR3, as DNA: TGTGCCAGCTCACCGCCCGGACAGGCGGGTTCTGGAAACACCATATATTTT. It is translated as CASSPPGQAGSGNTIYF.

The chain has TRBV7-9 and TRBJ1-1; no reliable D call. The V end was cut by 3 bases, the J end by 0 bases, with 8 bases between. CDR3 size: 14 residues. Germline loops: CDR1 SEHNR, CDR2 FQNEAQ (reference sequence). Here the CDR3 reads CASSLTGLNTEAFF. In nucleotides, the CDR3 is TGTGCCAGCAGCTTGACGGGATTGAACACTGAAGCTTTCTTT.